This record looks at one T cell receptor (beta chain) sequence and its context. V was trimmed by 1 base and J by 7 bases, leaving 14 bases between them. The length of the CDR3 is 14 residues. CDR1 SGDLS and CDR2 YYNGEE come from the germline V gene. This sample is drawn from a study of technical replicates of blood from a handful of donors. The data were produced by immunoSEQ multiplex PCR, yet TCRdb's version contains in-frame clones alone and is incomplete. The top ten hold under 0.5% of the sample, which has 60,000 to 85,000 clones, approximately 96% seen once. This receptor was identified in a human donor in good health. Sequenced: T cells isolated from PBMCs. The chain uses TRBV9 and TRBJ1-2, with D maybe TRBD1 (6 bases). In DNA, the CDR3 is TGTGCCAGCAGCGTATCTAGGACAGCAGCTGGCTACACCTTC. Translating it yields CASSVSRTAAGYTF.